A selection of T cell receptor beta chains follows, all from one sample in a study of cytomegalovirus exposure and HLA in healthy donors. Sequencing used immunoSEQ multiplex PCR; TCRdb keeps in-frame clones, though not all of them. The sample holds 170,000 or so clones; around 85% are singletons and the top ten take 16%. The sequenced sample consisted of PBMCs. These receptors were obtained from a man in his late teens or twenties in good health and CMV-seropositive. The conserved cysteine and the conserved F or W are not part of the CDR3 here. D genes are given only for firm matches.

v_gene	len	j_gene	d_gene	CDR3aa
TRBV7-9	13	TRBJ2-7	TRBD1	ASSPHKPDRDEQY
TRBV10-3	13	TRBJ2-7	-	AISDAQGLTYEQY
TRBV4-1	16	TRBJ1-4	TRBD1	ASSHPTGSEGTNEKLF
TRBV19	12	TRBJ1-5	-	ASSYQSINQPQH
TRBV2	10	TRBJ1-1	-	ASSYTAEDGF
TRBV6-1	10	TRBJ2-7	-	ASSGDSYEQY
TRBV29-1	14	TRBJ2-7	TRBD2	SVAPGLAGGRYEQY
TRBV9	15	TRBJ2-3	-	ASSQEVYRGNTDTQY
TRBV9	12	TRBJ2-7	-	ASSVSSADYEQY
TRBV29-1	13	TRBJ1-1	-	SVFNRVVGDLEAF
TRBV30	9	TRBJ2-7	TRBD2	AWSPSGRQY
TRBV27	12	TRBJ2-1	-	ASASLSSYNEQF
TRBV15	13	TRBJ2-3	-	ATSARGWSTDTQY
TRBV4-2	12	TRBJ2-3	-	ASSQYLSTDTQY
TRBV2	13	TRBJ2-7	TRBD2	ASSALGAGGREQY
TRBV28	12	TRBJ2-7	-	ASRTRTTVYEQY
TRBV11-2	13	TRBJ2-7	TRBD1	ASSSERTGAYEQY
TRBV4-1	13	TRBJ2-7	TRBD2	ASSQVPAGPIEQY
TRBV27	11	TRBJ2-7	TRBD1	ASKVTGGWEQY
TRBV6-5	11	TRBJ1-1	-	ASSKPGNPEAF
TRBV7-8	12	TRBJ1-1	TRBD1	ASRRGRGNTEAF
TRBV7-6	13	TRBJ2-5	TRBD2	ASSLRGAGQETQY
TRBV5-1	12	TRBJ2-7	TRBD1	ASSRGQGAYEQY
TRBV27	12	TRBJ2-1	-	ASNPMSSYNEQF
TRBV7-3	11	TRBJ2-5	-	ASNGGPGETQY
TRBV7-3	12	TRBJ1-1	TRBD1	ASGTGGGNTEAF
TRBV9	13	TRBJ1-2	TRBD1	ASSVEGDRPYGYT
TRBV28	14	TRBJ1-5	-	ASSWVDRMGNQPQH
TRBV4-1	13	TRBJ2-7	-	ASSQASGRRYEQY
TRBV5-1	16	TRBJ1-1	TRBD1	ASQLGSGQGTGNTEAF
TRBV4-1	11	TRBJ2-1	TRBD2	ASRLAGENEQF
TRBV19	10	TRBJ2-1	-	ASSIFSNEQF
TRBV29-1	11	TRBJ2-7	TRBD1	SVSDRGWYEQY
TRBV6-5	10	TRBJ1-1	-	ASSYSGAEAF
TRBV7-8	13	TRBJ2-7	TRBD1	ASSSRTGAYYEQY
TRBV29-1	9	TRBJ2-7	-	SGGEVYEQY
TRBV5-1	14	TRBJ2-3	-	ASRTGLLGGTDTQY
TRBV10-1	12	TRBJ2-7	-	ASSETGGRYEQY
TRBV27	11	TRBJ2-3	TRBD1	ASGTGWADTQY
TRBV4-1	12	TRBJ2-7	-	ASSQVGLAYEQY
TRBV28	18	TRBJ2-1	TRBD1	ASTGFRDRAGWGSYNEQF
TRBV4-2	11	TRBJ1-3	-	ASSQSLGGTIY
TRBV7-9	13	TRBJ1-1	-	ASSLDPGPYTEAF
TRBV28	11	TRBJ1-1	-	ASSLGAEYEAF
TRBV5-1	14	TRBJ2-5	TRBD2	ASSLEPSGVQETQY
TRBV4-1	14	TRBJ1-5	-	ASSLTQGLSNQPQH
TRBV6-6	14	TRBJ1-3	TRBD1	ASSSLGGTAGNTIY
TRBV28	13	TRBJ2-3	TRBD1	AALSPGQGWDTQY
TRBV5-1	12	TRBJ2-5	TRBD2	ASSLGRGGETQY
TRBV29-1	10	TRBJ1-4	-	SVSEGDEKLF
TRBV6-5	12	TRBJ2-2	-	ASRTGLISGELF
TRBV6-1	12	TRBJ1-5	-	ASRETGSNQPQH
TRBV29-1	11	TRBJ2-7	TRBD1	SGKDRGTYEQY
TRBV9	13	TRBJ1-1	TRBD1	ASSPRDREYTEAF